This entry is about one T cell receptor (beta chain). These data are taken from a study of blood T cell repertoires in COVID-19. Assay used: immunoSEQ multiplex PCR; TCRdb lists only in-frame clones, some missing. The table lists 130,000 or so clones, around 88% of them singletons. CDR1 and CDR2 (germline): SGHTA, FQGTGA. Trimming left V 0 bases short and J 4 bases short, with 15 bases between. This CDR3 contains 16 residues. The specimen was peripheral blood. The chain uses TRBV7-3 and TRBJ1-1; D possibly corresponds to TRBD1 (5 bases). This sequence originates from a man older than 75 with active or convalescent COVID-19. In nucleotides, the CDR3 is TGTGCCAGCAGCTTAACCGCGGGGTGGGGGAGCACTGAAGCTTTCTTT. Translating it yields CASSLTAGWGSTEAFF.